Below, 9 T cell receptor beta chains from the same sample are listed, as sequenced in a study of a mutant IDH1 vaccine in newly diagnosed glioma. Indicated time point: baseline, week 1 (first vaccination visit). Described treatment: pre-vaccination baseline after standard-of-care therapy. Sequencing used immunoSEQ multiplex PCR; TCRdb keeps in-frame clones, though not all of them. This sample yields roughly 70,000 clones, of which 83% are seen a single time; 4.6% belongs to the top ten. This material consisted of peripheral blood mononuclear cells (PBMCs), taken from a glioma patient treated with radiotherapy, temozolomide or both. Source of these receptors: a woman aged 18 to 35 with glioma. Some clones in this sample may be carry-over from other donors' samples.

Details on this clone: A read error may produce the germline difference seen at one junction end. The chain has TRBV7-7 and TRBJ2-1; D might be TRBD2 (5 bases). The germline V gene encodes CDR1 SSHAT and CDR2 FNYEAQ (reference sequence). The CDR3 contains 14 residues. This CDR3 is CASSLLGTYNEQFF. The CDR3 DNA is TGTGCTAGCAGCCTTCTCGGGACCTACAATGAGCAGTTCTTC.

This clone has just a few counts. J is TRBJ1-1 and V is TRBV7-9, with TRBD1 as a possible D gene (5 bases). The germline V gene encodes CDR1 SEHNR and CDR2 FQNEAQ (reference sequence). V was clipped by 5 bases and J by 6 bases, with 19 bases between them. This CDR3 contains 15 residues. The CDR3 here is CASSPKIRQSAEAFF. In nucleotides, the CDR3 is TGTGCCAGCAGCCCTAAAATAAGACAGAGCGCTGAAGCTTTCTTT.

The chain couples TRBV21-1 to TRBJ1-2; the D call in the table, TRBD1, was not verified against the DNA. TRBV21-1 is a known pseudogene. The CDR3 sequence is 15 residues long. The CDR3, as DNA: TGTGCCAGCAACATCACGATAGACAGGAGCTATGGCTACACCTTC. Translation: CASNITIDRSYGYTF.

This chain joins TRBV27 and TRBJ1-4; possible D gene TRBD1, 5 bases. This CDR3 spans 12 amino acids. The germline gives CDR1 MNHEY, CDR2 SMNVEV (reference sequence). Trimming cost V 4 bases and J 7 bases, with 7 bases left between them. This chain's CDR3 is CASSSRGEKLFF. In DNA form, the CDR3 reads TGTGCCAGCAGTTCAAGGGGTGAAAAACTGTTTTTT.

This sequence joins TRBV19 and TRBJ1-1; D is unclear. Trimming removed 7 bases at V and 1 base at J, with 7 bases between. The CDR3 totals 12 residues. Per the germline V gene, CDR1 is LNHDA and CDR2 is SQIVND (reference sequence). This chain's CDR3 is CASTWGNTEAFF. The CDR3 DNA is TGTGCCAGTACGTGGGGGAACACTGAAGCTTTCTTT.

The chain uses TRBV6-5 and TRBJ2-3; TRBD2 might be the D (6 bases). The CDR3 extends over 13 amino acids. V was cut by 8 bases and J by 6 bases, with 15 bases left in between. The germline CDR1 and CDR2 sequences are MNHEY and SVGAGI. CDR3 coding DNA: TGTGCCAGCCTCCGGGGGTACGGTGATACGCAGTATTTT. This codes for CASLRGYGDTQYF.

V and J are TRBV7-8 and TRBJ2-7; 10 bases agree with TRBD1. The V and J ends lost 6 bases and 2 bases, in that order; junction bases with no gene match: 4. The CDR3 is 14 residues long. From germline, CDR1 is SGHVS and CDR2 FQNEAQ. The CDR3 loop reads CASSVTGGPYEQYF. The CDR3 DNA is TGTGCCAGCAGTGTGACAGGGGGCCCCTACGAGCAGTACTTC.

The chain carries TRBV10-3 and TRBJ2-7; D unclear. The CDR3 consists of 14 residues. The V gene's germline CDR1 is ENHRY and CDR2 SYGVKD. V lost 2 bases, J lost 0 bases, and 8 bases lay in between. As DNA, the CDR3 is TGTGCCATCAGTGAGGTGGGTGTCTCCTACGAGCAGTACTTC. Encoded protein: CAISEVGVSYEQYF.

The CDR3 is CASSPTSGVSYEQYF. In DNA form, the CDR3 reads TGTGCCAGCAGCCCTACTAGCGGCGTCTCCTACGAGCAGTACTTC. The gene calls are TRBV6-6 and TRBJ2-7, with TRBD2 matching over 8 bases. V was pared by 6 bases and J by 0 bases, with 7 bases of the junction left unmatched. The CDR3 extends over 15 amino acids. CDR1 MNHNY and CDR2 SVGAGI come from the germline V gene (reference sequence).